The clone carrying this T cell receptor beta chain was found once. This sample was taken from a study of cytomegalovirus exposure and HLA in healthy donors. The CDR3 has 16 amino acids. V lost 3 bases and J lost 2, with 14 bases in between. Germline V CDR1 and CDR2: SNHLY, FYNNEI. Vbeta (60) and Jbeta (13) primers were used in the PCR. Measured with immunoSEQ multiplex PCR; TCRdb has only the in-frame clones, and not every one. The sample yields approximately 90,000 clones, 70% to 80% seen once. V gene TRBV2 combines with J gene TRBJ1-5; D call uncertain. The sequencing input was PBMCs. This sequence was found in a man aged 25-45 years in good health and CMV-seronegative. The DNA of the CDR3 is TGTGCCAGCAGTGATCCCTCATCCGGTGGCAATCAGCCCCAGCATTTT. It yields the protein CASSDPSSGGNQPQHF. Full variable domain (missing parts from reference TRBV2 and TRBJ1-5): EPEVTQTPSHQVTQMGQEVILRCVPISNHLYFYWYRQILGQKVEFLVSFYNNEISEKSEIFDDQFSVERPDGSNFTLKIRSTKLEDSAMYFCASSDPSSGGNQPQHFGDGTRLSIL.